These T cell receptor beta chains were read from a single sample in a study of T cells in Graves' hyperthyroidism and ophthalmopathy. One entry per CDR3 protein results from TCRdb running MiXCR on the multiplex PCR reads. Of some 770,000 distinct CDR3 sequences in the sample, over 15% are singletons; the top ten hold around 7.7%. The sample taken for sequencing was blood. The receptors come from a man younger than 35 with Graves' hyperthyroidism. CDR3s include the opening cysteine and the closing phenylalanine or tryptophan. D genes are given only for firm matches. Rows give clone size only sometimes, using once, few, many, or a class for an expanded clone.

V	length	D	J	size	CDR3	DNA
TRBV29-1	13	-	TRBJ1-5	-	CSVGSGVYQPQHF	TGCAGCGTGGGAAGCGGGGTATATCAGCCCCAGCATTTT
TRBV5-1	15	TRBD1	TRBJ2-3	few	CASSSPGQGMDTQYF	TGCGCCAGCAGCTCCCCGGGACAGGGGATGGATACGCAGTATTTT
TRBV12-3/TRBV12-4	13	TRBD2	TRBJ2-7	many	CASSFTSAYEQYF	TGTGCCAGCAGTTTCACTAGCGCCTACGAGCAGTACTTC
TRBV6-2/TRBV6-3	13	TRBD1	TRBJ2-1	few	CASSWTGVNEQFF	TGTGCCAGCAGTTGGACAGGAGTTAATGAGCAGTTCTTC
TRBV24-1	12	TRBD1	TRBJ2-2	many	CAAGQGGGELFF	TGTGCCGCGGGACAGGGCGGCGGGGAGCTGTTTTTT
TRBV7-2	12	TRBD1	TRBJ2-7	-	CASSLARTGQYF	TGTGCCAGCAGCTTAGCGAGGACAGGGCAGTACTTC
TRBV28	13	-	TRBJ1-5	-	CASRMGGLQPQHF	TGTGCCAGCAGAATGGGGGGGTTACAGCCCCAGCATTTT
TRBV10-1	18	TRBD2	TRBJ2-6	few	CASSARSQGGYGANVLTF	TGCGCCAGCAGTGCTCGCTCGCAGGGAGGGTATGGGGCCAACGTCCTGACTTTC
TRBV24-1	16	TRBD1	TRBJ2-6	-	CATSDTGGPGANVLTF	TGTGCCACCAGTGATACAGGGGGTCCTGGGGCCAACGTCCTGACTTTC
TRBV18	16	-	TRBJ2-2	few	CASSPLQLRNTGELFF	TGTGCCAGCTCACCCTTACAGTTAAGGAACACCGGGGAGCTGTTTTTT
TRBV20-1	13	TRBD2	TRBJ2-7	-	CSALAGGLYEQYF	TGCAGTGCCTTAGCGGGAGGTCTCTACGAGCAGTACTTC
TRBV20-1	14	-	TRBJ1-5	few	CSARMGRINQPQHF	TGCAGCGCTAGAATGGGTCGGATTAATCAGCCCCAGCATTTT
TRBV28	16	TRBD2	TRBJ2-1	many	CASSLLRTSGIPPQFF	TGTGCCAGCAGTCTTTTGAGGACTAGCGGGATTCCCCCTCAGTTCTTC
TRBV28	13	-	TRBJ2-3	many	CASSSQSSDTQYF	TGTGCCAGCAGCTCCCAGTCATCAGATACGCAGTATTTT
TRBV3-1	14	-	TRBJ2-2	-	CASSQVQNTGELFF	TGTGCCAGCAGCCAGGTTCAGAACACCGGGGAGCTGTTTTTT
TRBV20-1	12	-	TRBJ1-2	-	CSARQANYGYTF	TGCAGTGCTAGACAGGCGAACTATGGCTACACCTTC
TRBV5-1	16	TRBD1	TRBJ1-6	few	CASSMSGTGSNSPLHF	TGCGCCAGCAGCATGTCCGGGACAGGGAGTAATTCACCCCTCCACTTT
TRBV7-9	14	-	TRBJ2-7	few	CASSPGRDHYEQYF	TGTGCCAGCAGCCCGGGCAGGGACCACTACGAGCAGTACTTC
TRBV9	13	-	TRBJ2-7	many	CASSPNLGFEQYF	TGTGCCAGCAGCCCAAACCTGGGATTCGAGCAGTACTTC
TRBV19	14	-	TRBJ1-1	-	CASSINPAGTEAFF	TGTGCCAGTAGTATAAACCCCGCGGGGACTGAAGCTTTCTTT
TRBV12-3/TRBV12-4	14	-	TRBJ2-1	many	CASRSRWQDGEQFF	TGTGCCAGCAGATCCCGGTGGCAGGACGGAGAGCAGTTCTTC
TRBV30	14	-	TRBJ2-2	many	CAWSGGTDTGELFF	TGTGCCTGGAGTGGCGGGACAGACACCGGGGAGCTGTTTTTT
TRBV30	13	-	TRBJ2-7	many	CATTGMKSYEQYF	TGTGCCACTACAGGGATGAAGTCCTACGAGCAGTACTTC
TRBV9	16	TRBD2	TRBJ2-2	-	CASSVTLAGGLGELFF	TGTGCCAGCAGCGTAACCCTAGCGGGAGGTCTCGGGGAGCTGTTTTTT
TRBV6-1	14	TRBD1	TRBJ2-5	few	CASKQTGDQETQYF	TGTGCCAGCAAACAGACAGGGGATCAAGAGACCCAGTACTTC
TRBV14	17	-	TRBJ2-1	-	CASSHWRGFNSYNEQFF	TGTGCCAGCAGCCATTGGAGGGGGTTCAACTCCTACAATGAGCAGTTCTTC
TRBV6-1	12	-	TRBJ2-5	-	CASSAQGGTQYF	TGTGCCAGCAGTGCACAGGGAGGGACCCAGTACTTC
TRBV5-6	13	TRBD1	TRBJ1-1	few	CASSWGQVIEAFF	TGTGCCAGCAGCTGGGGACAGGTTATTGAAGCTTTCTTT
TRBV7-9	12	TRBD1	TRBJ2-7	many	CASSWTGGEQYF	TGTGCCAGCAGCTGGACAGGGGGCGAGCAGTACTTC
TRBV7-9	15	-	TRBJ2-1	many	CASSLSPSEYNEQFF	TGTGCCAGCAGCTTAAGTCCTAGCGAGTACAATGAGCAGTTCTTC
TRBV7-9	16	TRBD1	TRBJ2-3	many	CASSSGQPRSTDTQYF	TGTGCCAGCAGCTCGGGACAGCCGAGAAGCACAGATACGCAGTATTTT
TRBV29-1	15	-	TRBJ2-1	-	CSVERQDRSYNEQFF	TGCAGCGTTGAGAGACAGGATCGATCCTACAATGAGCAGTTCTTC
TRBV7-2	14	TRBD2	TRBJ2-7	many	CASSPSGSPYEQYF	TGTGCCAGCAGCCCTAGCGGGAGTCCCTACGAGCAGTACTTC
TRBV6-1	17	-	TRBJ2-1	many	CASSPQDLGGPYNEQFF	TGTGCCAGCAGTCCCCAGGACCTCGGGGGGCCCTACAATGAGCAGTTCTTC
TRBV5-1	15	TRBD1	TRBJ2-2	-	CASSSGQGVPGELFF	TGCGCCAGCAGCTCGGGACAGGGGGTTCCCGGGGAGCTGTTTTTT
TRBV7-2	17	TRBD2	TRBJ2-3	many	CASSRILLAGVTDTQYF	TGTGCCAGCAGCCGGATTTTACTAGCGGGAGTTACAGATACGCAGTATTTT
TRBV7-8	15	TRBD2	TRBJ2-7	-	CASSPFGGSLYEQYF	TGTGCCAGCAGCCCTTTCGGCGGGAGTCTCTACGAGCAGTACTTC
TRBV9	17	-	TRBJ2-1	-	CASSDPRFGVSYNEQFF	TGTGCCAGCAGCGACCCCCGTTTTGGTGTATCCTACAATGAGCAGTTCTTC
TRBV13	15	-	TRBJ2-5	many	CASSLGGTSRETQYF	TGTGCCAGCAGCTTAGGGGGGACTTCCCGGGAGACCCAGTACTTC
TRBV18	15	TRBD1	TRBJ1-1	many	CASSTPTGGNTEAFF	TGTGCCAGCTCAACGCCGACAGGGGGGAACACTGAAGCTTTCTTT
TRBV9	14	-	TRBJ1-1	-	CASSVGPGASEAFF	TGTGCCAGCAGCGTAGGTCCAGGAGCCTCTGAAGCTTTCTTT
TRBV28	17	TRBD2	TRBJ2-2	-	CASSLLGLAGAAGELFF	TGTGCCAGCAGCCTACTCGGACTAGCGGGAGCGGCCGGGGAGCTGTTTTTT
TRBV15	16	-	TRBJ2-7	few	CATSRSSVQGSYEQYF	TGTGCCACCAGCAGATCATCGGTGCAGGGCTCCTACGAGCAGTACTTC
TRBV28	16	TRBD2	TRBJ2-7	many	CASSPLGREESSVEYF	TGTGCCAGCAGTCCCCTTGGGCGGGAGGAATCCTCAGTGGAGTACTTC
TRBV20-1	11	-	TRBJ2-1	-	CSAREANEQFF	TGCAGTGCCAGAGAAGCCAATGAGCAGTTCTTC
TRBV28	14	-	TRBJ1-1	-	CASRFGTGDTEAFF	TGTGCCAGCAGGTTTGGGACTGGTGACACTGAAGCTTTCTTT
TRBV24-1	14	TRBD1	TRBJ1-2	-	CATSERDRAYGYTF	TGTGCCACCAGTGAACGGGACAGGGCCTATGGCTACACCTTC
TRBV7-8	14	-	TRBJ2-1	many	CASSFQGAYNEQFF	TGTGCCAGCAGCTTCCAGGGTGCCTACAATGAGCAGTTCTTC
TRBV6-1	14	TRBD1	TRBJ2-7	many	CASKRGQGANEQYF	TGTGCCAGCAAGCGGGGACAGGGCGCTAACGAGCAGTACTTC
TRBV7-2	17	TRBD2	TRBJ2-3	many	CASSLEPSGRDTDTQYF	TGTGCCAGCAGCTTAGAACCTAGCGGGAGGGACACAGATACGCAGTATTTT
TRBV9	14	-	TRBJ2-3	-	CASSSFGFTDTQYF	TGTGCCAGCAGCTCTTTCGGGTTCACAGATACGCAGTATTTT
TRBV24-1	19	-	TRBJ2-6	many	CATSDGNRDSTSGANVLTF	TGTGCCACCAGTGATGGAAACAGGGACTCCACCTCTGGGGCCAACGTCCTGACTTTC
TRBV7-2	13	-	TRBJ1-3	many	CASSPRAGNTIYF	TGTGCCAGCAGTCCAAGGGCTGGAAACACCATATATTTT
TRBV10-3	14	-	TRBJ2-7	-	CASAEEGGRHEQYF	TGTGCCTCCGCGGAGGAGGGGGGGAGACACGAGCAGTACTTC